This T cell receptor beta chain was recorded in a study of a mutant IDH1 vaccine in newly diagnosed glioma (dated by TCRdb to the early 2020s). Regarding the study in general: Eight vaccinations were administered to patients in weeks 1, 3, 5, 7, 11, 15, 19 and 23, corresponding to visits V03 through V10. Vaccination was initiated 4-6 weeks after radiotherapy alone, or concurrently with temozolomide cycles in the chemotherapy-containing groups. The roughly 30 treated patients were approximately 60% male and about 40% female, with a mean age of approximately 40 years. Before enrollment, patients had received standard therapy of radiotherapy alone, temozolomide alone, or radiochemotherapy with temozolomide; most received the combination. Peripheral blood samples were drawn at six visits, namely V03 (baseline), V05, V07, V10, V12 and V13. For exploratory analyses, longitudinal TCRB deep sequencing was carried out in approximately 25 treated patients wherever samples were available.

For this clone: The specificity of this receptor is unknown. No per-base quality is available; no much larger clone lies one base away. Different DNA sequences within this sample yield the same CDR3.

The library came from the immunoSEQ multiplex PCR assay. The hsTCRB Kit was used according to the manufacturer's protocol to amplify rearranged TCR beta chain sequences. Sequencing of TCRB libraries was carried out on an Illumina MiSeq. The authors' analysis ran thus. Demultiplexing, trimming and gene mapping were performed with the kit vendor's proprietary platform. Drawn from immuneACCESS, this table holds only the in-frame rearrangements with V and J called that TCRdb kept. Clones are partly lost; checked studies trace under half to an unresolved V gene and leave the rest unexplained. The V and J calls and clone size come from that table; D and trimming were worked out from the DNA. The sample table records more than 25,000 clones; about 89% of these occur just once. Over 15% of the sample is in the top ten clones. The time point tag for this specimen amounts to: week 5, during vaccination. Every vaccine dose consisted of 300 ug of a 20-mer mutant IDH1 peptide in Montanide, administered subcutaneously together with topical imiquimod. Donors had newly diagnosed WHO grade 3 or 4 IDH1-mutant astrocytomas with loss of nuclear ATRX. The samples were drawn from NOA16, a multicentre, single-arm, open-label phase I trial in Germany that tested a mutant IDH1 peptide vaccine in humans for the first time. Genomic DNA for TCRB sequencing was extracted from EDTA blood using the DNeasy Blood and Tissue Kit.

Measured from the cysteine to the phenylalanine, the CDR3 is 13 residues long. Only the CDR3 region is kept as DNA, spanning 39 bases read in frame from base 1. CDR1 and CDR2 are drawn from the germline V gene: SQVTM, ANQGSEA. V lost 4 bases and J lost 5 bases; the stretch between them is 14 bases long. Summary of the overall study and its limitations: Changes in the top peripheral T cell clonotypes picked up by TCRB sequencing did not appear to be linked to pseudoprogression. The authors noted that analyses of patient blood samples could not be reproduced because of sample limitations. Selection of PBMC samples for TCRB deep sequencing was based on availability. Immune responses induced by the vaccine were seen in more than 85% of patients across multiple MHC alleles.

The source material was PBMCs, sampled from a glioma patient whose treatment included an IDH1 peptide vaccine. Recombination connected TRBV29-1 to TRBJ1-1; a weak D assignment points to TRBD1 (5 bases agree). The source of this sequence is a man between 18 and 29 years old with glioma. The DNA sequence is given as TGCAGCGTTGTAGGCCAGGGTGGGACTGAAGCTTTCTTT. It specifies CSVVGQGGTEAFF.